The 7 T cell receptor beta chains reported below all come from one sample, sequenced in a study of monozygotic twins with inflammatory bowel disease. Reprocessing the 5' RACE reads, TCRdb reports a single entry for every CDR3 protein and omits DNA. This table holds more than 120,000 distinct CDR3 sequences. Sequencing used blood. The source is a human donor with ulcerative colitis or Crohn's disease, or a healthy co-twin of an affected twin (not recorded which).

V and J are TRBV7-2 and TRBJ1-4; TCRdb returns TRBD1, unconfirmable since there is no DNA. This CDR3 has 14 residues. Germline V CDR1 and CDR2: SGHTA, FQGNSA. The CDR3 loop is CASSSGRVNEKLFF.

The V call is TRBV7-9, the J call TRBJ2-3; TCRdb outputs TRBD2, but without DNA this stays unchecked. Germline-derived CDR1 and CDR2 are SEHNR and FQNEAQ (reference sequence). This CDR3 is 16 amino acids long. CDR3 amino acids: CASSPLTRGKGDTQYF.

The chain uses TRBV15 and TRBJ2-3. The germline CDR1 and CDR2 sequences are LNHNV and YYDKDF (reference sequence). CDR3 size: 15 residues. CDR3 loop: CATSRPHAVTDTQYF.

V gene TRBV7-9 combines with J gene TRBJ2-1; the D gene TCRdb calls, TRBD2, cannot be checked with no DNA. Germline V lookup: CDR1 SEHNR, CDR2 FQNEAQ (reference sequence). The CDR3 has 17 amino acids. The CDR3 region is CATRGTSGGAFKNEQFF.

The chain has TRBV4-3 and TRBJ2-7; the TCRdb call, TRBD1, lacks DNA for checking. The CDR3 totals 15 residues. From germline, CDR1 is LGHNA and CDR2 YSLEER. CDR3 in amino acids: CASSQEGQSSYEQYF.

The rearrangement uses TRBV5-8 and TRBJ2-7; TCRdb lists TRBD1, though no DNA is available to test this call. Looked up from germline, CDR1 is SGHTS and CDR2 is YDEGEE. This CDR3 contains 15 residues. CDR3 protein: CASSSGTGANYEQYF.

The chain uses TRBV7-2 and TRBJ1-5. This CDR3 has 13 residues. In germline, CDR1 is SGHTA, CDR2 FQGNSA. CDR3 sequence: CASSSRLNQPQHF.